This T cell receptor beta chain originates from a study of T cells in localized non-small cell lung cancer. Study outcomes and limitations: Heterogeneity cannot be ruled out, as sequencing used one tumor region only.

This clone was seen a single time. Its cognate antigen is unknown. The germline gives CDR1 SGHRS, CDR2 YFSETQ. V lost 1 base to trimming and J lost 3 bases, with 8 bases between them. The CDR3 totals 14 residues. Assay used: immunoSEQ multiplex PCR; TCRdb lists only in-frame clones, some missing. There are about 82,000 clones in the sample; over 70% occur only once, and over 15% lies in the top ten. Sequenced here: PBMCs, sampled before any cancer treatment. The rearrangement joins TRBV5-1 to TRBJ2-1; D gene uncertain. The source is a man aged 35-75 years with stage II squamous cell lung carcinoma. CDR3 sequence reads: CASSLSLSYNEQFF. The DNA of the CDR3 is TGCGCCAGCAGCTTGAGTCTGAGCTACAATGAGCAGTTCTTC.